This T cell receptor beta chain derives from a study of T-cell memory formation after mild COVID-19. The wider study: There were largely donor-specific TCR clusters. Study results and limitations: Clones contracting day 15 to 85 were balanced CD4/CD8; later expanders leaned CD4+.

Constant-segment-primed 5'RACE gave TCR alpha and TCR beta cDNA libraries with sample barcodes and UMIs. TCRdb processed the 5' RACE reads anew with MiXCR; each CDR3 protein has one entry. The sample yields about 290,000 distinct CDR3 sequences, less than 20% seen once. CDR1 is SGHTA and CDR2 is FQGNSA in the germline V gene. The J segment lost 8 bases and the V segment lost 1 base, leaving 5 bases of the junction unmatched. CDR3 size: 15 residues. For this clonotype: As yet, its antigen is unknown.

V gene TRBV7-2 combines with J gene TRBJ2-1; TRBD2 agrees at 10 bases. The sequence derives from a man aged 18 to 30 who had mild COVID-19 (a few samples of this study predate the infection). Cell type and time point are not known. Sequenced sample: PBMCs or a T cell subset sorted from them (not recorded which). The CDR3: CASSLGQRGGDEQFF. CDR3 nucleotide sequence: TGTGCCAGCAGCTTAGGTCAGCGGGGGGGCGATGAGCAGTTCTTC.